This TCR beta chain was sequenced for a study of blood T cells in healthy people across ages. Germline-derived CDR1 and CDR2 are SQVTM and ANQGSEA. The CDR3 extends over 16 amino acids. V dropped 0 bases and J dropped 6; count of bases not matched to a gene: 3. Study outcomes and limitations: Among T cells, TCR beta diversity per million cells dropped roughly linearly as age rose.

Concerning this clonotype: Antigen: not known.

A sample-barcoded 5' primer and a J-beta primer mix were used in a second PCR of roughly 6 to 11 cycles. TCRdb reprocessed the 5' RACE reads via MiXCR and lists one record per CDR3 protein. Of about 1.4 million distinct CDR3 sequences listed, 55% to 75% are singletons. This clonotype originated in a man aged 18 to 30 in good health. The rearrangement links TRBV29-1 to TRBJ2-1; 15 bases align to TRBD2. Sequencing was carried out using blood. The CDR3 spells CSVEDGTSGRCNEQFF. CDR3 nucleotide sequence: TGCAGCGTTGAAGATGGGACTAGCGGGAGGTGCAATGAGCAGTTCTTC.